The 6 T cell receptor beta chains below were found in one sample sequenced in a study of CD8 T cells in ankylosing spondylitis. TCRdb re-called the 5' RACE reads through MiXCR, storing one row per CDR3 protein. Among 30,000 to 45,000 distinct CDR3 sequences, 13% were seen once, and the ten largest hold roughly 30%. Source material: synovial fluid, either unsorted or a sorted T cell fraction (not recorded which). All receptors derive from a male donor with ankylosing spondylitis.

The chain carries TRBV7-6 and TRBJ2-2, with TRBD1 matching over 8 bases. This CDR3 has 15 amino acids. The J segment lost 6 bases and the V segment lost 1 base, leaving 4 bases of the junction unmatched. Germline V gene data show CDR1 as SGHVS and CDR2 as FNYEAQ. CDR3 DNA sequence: TGTGCCAGCAGCTTAGAGACAGGGGCCTCCGGGGAGCTGTTTTTT. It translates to CASSLETGASGELFF.

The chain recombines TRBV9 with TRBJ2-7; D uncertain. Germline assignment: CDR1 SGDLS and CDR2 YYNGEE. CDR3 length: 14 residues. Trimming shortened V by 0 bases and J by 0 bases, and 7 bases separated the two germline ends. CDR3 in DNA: TGTGCCAGCAGCGTAGAAGATAGCTCCTACGAGCAGTACTTC. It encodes CASSVEDSSYEQYF.

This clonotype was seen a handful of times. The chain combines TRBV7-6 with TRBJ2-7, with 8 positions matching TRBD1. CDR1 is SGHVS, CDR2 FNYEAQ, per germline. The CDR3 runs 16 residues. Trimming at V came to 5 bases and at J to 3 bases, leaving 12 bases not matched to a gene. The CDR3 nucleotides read TGTGCCAGCAGCCCACTATCTCCCGGGACAGGCTACGAGCAGTACTTC. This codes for CASSPLSPGTGYEQYF.

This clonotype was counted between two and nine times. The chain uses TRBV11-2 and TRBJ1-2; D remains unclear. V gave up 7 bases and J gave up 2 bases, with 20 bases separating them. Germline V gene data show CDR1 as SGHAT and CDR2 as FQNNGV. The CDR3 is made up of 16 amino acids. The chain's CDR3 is CASTHGWGTANYGYTF. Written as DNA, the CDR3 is TGTGCCAGCACCCATGGCTGGGGTACCGCAAACTATGGCTACACCTTC.

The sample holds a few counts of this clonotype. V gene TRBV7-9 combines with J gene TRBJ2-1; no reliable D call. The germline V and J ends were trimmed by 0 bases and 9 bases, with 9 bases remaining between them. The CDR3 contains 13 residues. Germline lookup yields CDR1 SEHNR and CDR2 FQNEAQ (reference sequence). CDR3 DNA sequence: TGTGCCAGCAGCTTAGCAGGGAACAGTGAGCAGTTCTTC. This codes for CASSLAGNSEQFF.

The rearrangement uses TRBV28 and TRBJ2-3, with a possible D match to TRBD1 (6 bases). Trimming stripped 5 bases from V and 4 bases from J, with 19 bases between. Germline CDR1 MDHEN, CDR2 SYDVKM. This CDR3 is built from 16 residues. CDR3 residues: CASSPTIGRGADTQYF. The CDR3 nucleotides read TGTGCCAGCAGTCCCACAATTGGCAGGGGAGCAGATACGCAGTATTTT.